The entry below describes one T cell receptor (beta chain). The clone's antigen remains unknown. No qualities accompany the bases; no much larger clone lies one base away. TCR CDR3 regions were amplified from genomic DNA by multiplex PCR using the deep immunoSEQ assay. Extracted genomic DNA from each cell subset was distributed evenly across all wells of several immunoSEQ 96-well plates, and each plate was treated as a replicate. For unsorted PBMC, around 300 ng of genomic DNA, equivalent to tens of thousands of T cell genomes, went into each replicate PCR. Ten immunoSEQ deep assay plates were used to sequence the unsorted PBMC genomic DNA. Purified libraries were quantified with a Qubit 3.0 fluorometer, sized on a Bioanalyzer 2100, and re-quantified with the KAPA Library Quantification kit. A separate single-read 150-cycle Illumina NextSeq 550 flow cell was used to sequence each immunoSEQ 96-well plate. As for how the authors treated the data: The immunoSEQ output contained only junctional sequences without quality scores, so filtering could not match that applied to full-length reads. To assign V/J genes and CDR3, sequences were annotated using PyIR, a Python wrapper for IgBLAST v1.9, with IMGT germline references. Any read was removed if the V/J assignment was weak (E-value above 1e-6), the CDR3 was missing, or the read contained stop codons, out-of-frame junctions, or ambiguous translated residues. V3J clonotypes were defined as sequences sharing the same inferred V gene, J gene, and CDR3 amino acid sequence. To compute the percentage overlap between repertoires, the number of shared unique clonotypes was divided by the size of the smaller repertoire. Repertoire richness was assessed with RTK rarefaction, the Chao1 estimator, and Recon v2.1 estimates of unobserved clonotypes. This is the immuneACCESS table as TCRdb keeps it, with only in-frame sequences that have V and J called. A part of the clones is gone; compared with another copy, unresolved V genes explain less than half, and the rest is unexplained. V, J and clone size were drawn from that table, and D and trimming were deduced from the DNA. This sample has some 480,000 clones in its table, and roughly 85% of those were observed once. 9.5% to 15% of the sample goes to the ten largest clones.

The donors were healthy, HIV-negative adults with no recently reported acute infections or vaccinations. Every donor was a Caucasian adult living in Nashville, Tennessee, USA. In the unsorted samples, 90 million to 100 million PBMCs were counted, and genomic DNA was extracted using the QIAamp DNA Blood Mini kit. Blood was obtained by leukapheresis, after which PBMCs were separated by Ficoll-Histopaque density gradient centrifugation and cryopreserved in liquid nitrogen vapor phase. This specimen comes from a study of shared clonotypes between healthy human individuals (dated by TCRdb to the early 2020s). Background for the entire study: The cohort included a few men and a couple of women between 18 and 49 years of age. Leukapheresis yielded between about 0.85 and 10 billion PBMCs per donor. Different laboratories and diverse techniques were used to prepare libraries and sequence TCR repertoires, to increase sequencing depth and limit assay-specific biases. To estimate repertoire size and how much clonotypes are shared between individuals, the study performed deep sequencing of blood TCR repertoires from a handful of healthy adults. The paper's findings and limits, for the study overall: Based on pairwise subsampling, the degree of clonotype sharing among donors was expected to be affected by sequencing depth. Because the study included only a small number of donors, the genetic and exposure-history diversity represented was limited. Sampling was restricted to blood, and TCR repertoires in tissues likely differ from the TCR repertoires found in blood.

Sample: PBMCs. This sequence originates from a middle-aged woman in good health. Some clones in this sample may be carry-over from other donors' samples.

The sequenced DNA is TGTGCCAGCAGTGGGTTTAGCAATCAGCCCCAGCATTTT. This codes for CASSGFSNQPQHF. The rearranged segments are TRBV25-1 and TRBJ1-5; a confident D gene designation cannot be given. According to the germline V gene, CDR1 reads MGHDK and CDR2 reads SYGVNS. The CDR3 runs 13 amino acids, cysteine and phenylalanine included. CDR3 DNA only is kept here, 39 bases in frame from base 1. The junction carries 4 bases between V and J, which are trimmed by 4 bases and 0 bases respectively.